This TCR beta chain was captured in a study of breast tumors, draining lymph nodes, adjacent tissues. Study-level points and caveats: Tumors had less TCR diversity than lymph nodes, more than nontumor tissue. Luminal-like breast cancer showed significantly higher tumor–nontumor repertoire similarity than basal-like.

Axillary draining lymph nodes of breast cancer patients supplied the node samples. One entry per CDR3 protein results from TCRdb running MiXCR on the multiplex PCR reads. The table includes more than 100,000 distinct CDR3 sequences, approximately 20% detected once. This clonotype was found many times. Its specificity is not known. Germline V gene lookup returns CDR1 SEHNR and CDR2 FQNEAQ (reference sequence). The CDR3 spans 16 residues. The ends were cut back, 1 base at V and 4 bases at J, with 13 bases in the middle. The clonotype was recovered from a female donor with breast cancer. Some clones in this sample may be carry-over from other donors' samples. The specimen was axillary lymph node tissue. The rearrangement joins TRBV7-9 to TRBJ2-2; D is possibly TRBD2 (5 bases). The CDR3 protein is CASSLGLASGTGELFF. CDR3 sequence (DNA): TGTGCCAGCAGCTTAGGTTTAGCGTCGGGCACCGGGGAGCTGTTTTTT.